This passage covers 25 T cell receptor beta chains from one sample sequenced in a study of beta chain features in type 1 diabetes. Study observations and caveats: Shortening of TCRB CDR3s, moderate but significant, appeared in all four CD4+ subsets of Type 1 diabetes patients.

Which antigens these TCRs recognize remains unknown. TCRB transcripts that were expressed got sequenced, as all of the isolated RNA had been reverse transcribed. Libraries were prepared by immunoSEQ multiplex PCR; TCRdb keeps only in-frame clonotypes and omits some of them. The data show some 44,000 clones, roughly 70% seen once. The specimen sequenced was Tregs from blood. The receptors derive from a woman aged 18-30 years with type 1 diabetes.

J is TRBJ2-5 and V is TRBV28; possible D gene TRBD1, 6 bases. V lost 8 bases and J 0 bases, leaving 13 bases between the germline ends. Germline values: CDR1 MDHEN, CDR2 SYDVKM. The CDR3 has 14 residues. Here the CDR3 DNA reads TGTGCCAGCCGACCCGGGACAAACCAAGAGACCCAGTACTTC. Amino acid sequence: CASRPGTNQETQYF.

The rearrangement uses TRBV7-2 and TRBJ2-5; D remains ambiguous. The V and J ends lost 7 bases and 5 bases respectively, with 8 bases between them. The CDR3 contains 11 residues. The germline CDR1 and CDR2 sequences are SGHTA and FQGNSA. As DNA, the CDR3 is TGTGCCAGCACCCCAAGCGAGACCCAGTACTTC. Its protein product is CASTPSETQYF.

The chain employs TRBV5-1 and TRBJ1-2; TRBD1 might be the D (5 bases). V lost 1 base to trimming and J lost 1 base, with 11 bases between them. In germline, CDR1 is SGHRS, CDR2 YFSETQ. This CDR3 is built from 15 residues. This CDR3 reads CASSLTVDSNYGYTF. For the CDR3, the DNA is TGCGCCAGCAGCTTGACTGTAGACAGTAACTATGGCTACACCTTC.

J is TRBJ2-7 and V is TRBV5-1, with D tentatively TRBD2 (6 bases). V was shortened by 4 bases and J by 5 bases, with 13 bases between the two germline ends. The length of the CDR3 is 13 residues. The germline V gene has CDR1 SGHRS and CDR2 YFSETQ. The CDR3 sequence is CASSLSSVDEQYF. In nucleotides, the CDR3 is TGCGCCAGCAGCCTCTCTAGCGTAGACGAGCAGTACTTC.

The chain links TRBV5-1 to TRBJ2-3, with D hard to call. Germline lookup yields CDR1 SGHRS and CDR2 YFSETQ. The germline V and J ends were trimmed by 5 bases and 0 bases, with 4 bases remaining between them. The CDR3 is 12 amino acids. The CDR3 bases are TGCGCCAGCAGGTATAGCACAGATACGCAGTATTTT. The encoded protein is CASRYSTDTQYF.

The chain joins TRBV29-1 to TRBJ2-1; TRBD1 matches 7 bases. This CDR3 spans 12 amino acids. With V trimmed by 7 bases and J by 3 bases, 3 bases remained unmatched. The germline V gene encodes CDR1 SQVTM and CDR2 ANQGSEA. DNA for the CDR3: TGCAGCGAGCGGACAGGCTACAATGAGCAGTTCTTC. It is translated as CSERTGYNEQFF.

The chain couples TRBV7-2 to TRBJ2-7, with a possible D match to TRBD2 (5 bases). The V gene lost 8 bases and the J gene lost 3 bases, with 17 bases spanning the gap. CDR1 is SGHTA, CDR2 FQGNSA, per germline. The length of the CDR3 is 14 residues. This chain's CDR3 is CASSGLPQFYEQYF. The CDR3 DNA sequence: TGTGCCAGCTCGGGGTTACCACAATTCTACGAGCAGTACTTC.

The chain couples TRBV7-2 to TRBJ2-7; TRBD2 aligns across 9 bases. The CDR3 loop spans 19 amino acids. CDR1 SGHTA and CDR2 FQGNSA come from the germline V gene. V lost 5 bases to trimming and J lost 4 bases; unmatched junction nucleotides: 21. CDR3 protein: CASSEPTEGLREGPYEQYF. The CDR3 DNA sequence: TGTGCCAGCAGCGAACCGACGGAGGGATTGCGGGAGGGCCCGTACGAGCAGTACTTC.

This CDR3 reads CASSSRDREETQYF. Written as DNA, the CDR3 is TGTGCCAGCAGCTCCAGGGACAGGGAAGAGACCCAGTACTTC. This rearrangement joins TRBV7-9 to TRBJ2-5, with TRBD1 matching over 9 bases. Germline CDR1 SEHNR, CDR2 FQNEAQ (reference sequence). CDR3 length: 14 residues. After removal of 4 bases from V and 3 bases from J, the junction contained 3 bases not matched to a gene.

This clone was counted a few times. V is TRBV5-4 and J is TRBJ1-2, with D possibly being TRBD1 (5 bases). V was trimmed by 0 bases and J by 8 bases, leaving 11 bases between them. There are 13 residues in the CDR3. Germline V gives CDR1 SGHNT, CDR2 YYREEE (reference sequence). CDR3 in amino acids: CASSLVAGKGYTF. In nucleotides, the CDR3 is TGTGCCAGCAGCTTGGTAGCAGGGAAGGGCTACACCTTC.

This chain uses TRBV12-2 with TRBJ2-3; the table's D call, TRBD2, was not checked against the DNA. TRBV12-2 counts as a pseudogene. CDR3 length equals 17 residues. DNA of the CDR3: TGTGCAAGTCGCTTAGCACCGGGGGACTCGTCCACAGATACGCAGTATTTT. Amino acid sequence: CASRLAPGDSSTDTQYF.

This rearrangement joins TRBV23-1 to TRBJ1-1, with D maybe TRBD1 (6 bases). TRBV23-1 falls under the ORF class, with uncertain function. The CDR3 consists of 16 residues. V lost 0 bases and J 4 bases, leaving 15 bases between the germline ends. CDR3 region: CASSQSRTAGSTEAFF. The CDR3 region has the DNA TGCGCCAGCAGTCAATCCAGGACAGCCGGCAGCACTGAAGCTTTCTTT.

This clone was counted a single time. The chain has TRBV5-1 and TRBJ2-3; perhaps TRBD2 as D (6 bases). V was shortened by 4 bases and J by 6 bases, with 15 bases between the two germline ends. CDR1 is SGHRS, CDR2 YFSETQ, per germline. The CDR3 is 14 residues long. CDR3 in amino acids: CASSPRRGPDTQYF. CDR3 in DNA: TGCGCCAGCAGCCCTCGGCGGGGTCCCGATACGCAGTATTTT.

The chain uses TRBV7-2 and TRBJ2-7; 11 nucleotides match TRBD1. Germline V gene data show CDR1 as SGHTA and CDR2 as FQGNSA. J lost 4 bases, V lost 5 bases, and 10 bases had no gene match. This CDR3 has 16 amino acids. The CDR3 loop reads CASSHSRTGGAYEQYF. CDR3 sequence (DNA): TGTGCCAGCAGCCACTCCAGGACAGGGGGCGCGTACGAGCAGTACTTC.

Turning to this clone: Likely a read error: the CDR3 ends without its conserved phenylalanine or tryptophan. No DNA is shown, since the ends of the CDR3 on it are uncertain; the CDR3 is the one TCRdb lists. The chain's CDR3 is CASSTSGTGL. The chain uses TRBV9 and TRBJ2-7; TRBD1 reflects the table's D call only, with no check against the DNA. Germline V gene lookup returns CDR1 SGDLS and CDR2 YYNGEE. The CDR3 is made up of 10 amino acids, end residues included.

V gene TRBV5-4 combines with J gene TRBJ2-1, with 13 positions matching TRBD2. Trimming removed 1 base from V and 0 bases from J; junction bases left unmatched: 4. CDR1 is SGHNT, CDR2 YYREEE, per germline (reference sequence). The CDR3 totals 18 residues. CDR3 in amino acids: CASSLRLAGGLSYNEQFF. DNA of the CDR3: TGTGCCAGCAGCTTGAGACTAGCGGGAGGCCTCTCCTACAATGAGCAGTTCTTC.

This chain's CDR3 is CASSPGAGAETQYF. The CDR3 bases are TGTGCCAGCTCACCGGGGGCCGGGGCAGAGACCCAGTACTTC. The chain recombines TRBV18 with TRBJ2-5, with D possibly being TRBD1 (6 bases). The CDR3 covers 14 residues. With 3 bases removed from V and 4 bases from J, the gap between germline ends came to 12 bases. Germline CDR1 reads KGHSH; CDR2 reads LQKENI.

The rearrangement uses TRBV19 and TRBJ2-5; TRBD1 aligns across 9 bases. Unmatched junction bases numbered 12, after V lost 9 bases and J lost 4 bases. The CDR3 sequence is 15 residues long. Looked up from germline, CDR1 is LNHDA and CDR2 is SQIVND (reference sequence). The CDR3 protein is CASRDRARSGETQYF. In DNA, the CDR3 is TGTGCCAGCAGGGACAGGGCGAGGTCAGGAGAGACCCAGTACTTC.

The J gene is TRBJ2-1, the V gene TRBV9; D is perhaps TRBD2 (5 bases). The CDR3 is 16 residues long. Germline CDR1 SGDLS, CDR2 YYNGEE. V dropped 1 base and J dropped 0 bases, with 11 bases sitting between them. For the CDR3, the DNA is TGTGCCAGCAGCGTAATTGTGGGGAGCTCCTACAATGAGCAGTTCTTC. This gives the protein CASSVIVGSSYNEQFF.

The genes are TRBV5-6 and TRBJ2-3, with 7 bases lining up with TRBD2. The junction had 3 bases not matched to a gene; V was cut back by 2 bases and J by 3 bases. The germline V gene has CDR1 SGHDT and CDR2 YYEEEE. The CDR3 totals 14 residues. This CDR3 reads CASSFFGGTDTQYF. The CDR3 DNA sequence: TGTGCCAGCAGCTTTTTCGGGGGGACAGATACGCAGTATTTT.

The rearrangement links TRBV10-3 to TRBJ2-1; TRBD2 matches 7 bases. V lost 2 bases to trimming and J lost 6 bases; unmatched junction nucleotides: 13. The CDR3 covers 17 residues. Germline CDR1 ENHRY, CDR2 SYGVKD. CDR3 DNA: TGTGCCATCAGTGAGCCTAGGGAAGGGGACTACGGCAATGAGCAGTTCTTC. It is translated as CAISEPREGDYGNEQFF.

This clone was counted a single time. This rearrangement joins TRBV27 to TRBJ1-4; perhaps TRBD1 as D (5 bases). Per germline, CDR1 MNHEY and CDR2 SMNVEV (reference sequence). This CDR3 region has 13 residues. V was cut by 3 bases and J by 10 bases, with 12 bases left in between. The CDR3 bases are TGTGCCAGCAGTTTGCAGGGTTTGGGAAAACTGTTTTTT. Its translation: CASSLQGLGKLFF.

This sequence joins TRBV14 and TRBJ2-1; D is perhaps TRBD2 (6 bases). With 5 bases removed from V and 4 bases from J, the gap between germline ends came to 12 bases. Germline CDR1 and CDR2: SGHDN and FVKESK. The CDR3 has 14 residues. The CDR3 region has the DNA TGTGCCAGCAGCTGGCTCGGGACTTACAATGAGCAGTTCTTC. This encodes CASSWLGTYNEQFF.

This chain uses TRBV27 with TRBJ2-7, with 7 bases that match TRBD1. The V and J ends lost 6 bases and 5 bases, in that order; junction bases with no gene match: 10. The CDR3 has 14 residues. Germline CDR1 and CDR2: MNHEY and SMNVEV (reference sequence). This CDR3 is CASSPSTGLHEQYF. DNA of the CDR3: TGTGCCAGCAGCCCATCGACAGGGCTTCACGAGCAGTACTTC.

The chain combines TRBV27 with TRBJ2-1; 9 bases align to TRBD2. J was trimmed by 2 bases and V by 7 bases; bases with no gene match: 6. The length of the CDR3 is 15 residues. Germline CDR1 reads MNHEY; CDR2 reads SMNVEV (reference sequence). CDR3 in DNA: TGTGCCAGCAACCTGAGCGGGAGGCCCTACAATGAGCAGTTCTTC. Protein: CASNLSGRPYNEQFF.